These T cell receptor beta chains were read from a single sample in a study of blood T cell repertoires in COVID-19. TCRdb's table, derived via immunoSEQ multiplex PCR, lists solely in-frame clones and lacks some. The repertoire holds approximately 210,000 clones, with over 75% as singletons. The specimen sequenced was peripheral blood. The receptors derive from a man between 35 and 55 years old with active or convalescent COVID-19. Both conserved end residues are part of each CDR3. The order of the fields is J gene, D gene, V gene, CDR3 length, clone size, CDR3 DNA, CDR3 protein. The D gene is left open where the match is weak. Rows give clone size only sometimes, using once, few, many, or a class for an expanded clone.

TRBJ2-7 | TRBD1 | TRBV10-3 | 15 | . | TGTGCCATCAACGATTTGGGGGACAGATCCTACGAGCAGTACTTC | CAINDLGDRSYEQYF
TRBJ2-1 | . | TRBV6-4 | 14 | many | TGTGCCAGCAGTGAGGACAGCTCCTACAATGAGCAGTTCTTC | CASSEDSSYNEQFF
TRBJ2-7 | TRBD2 | TRBV18 | 15 | . | TGTGCCAGCTCACCCGGACTAGCGGGTTTCGACGAGCAGTACTTC | CASSPGLAGFDEQYF
TRBJ2-1 | TRBD2 | TRBV9 | 17 | . | TGTGCCAGCAGCGTAAGAGGGGTACTAGCGGAAAACAATGAGCAGTTCTTC | CASSVRGVLAENNEQFF
TRBJ1-5 | TRBD1 | TRBV19 | 15 | . | TGTGCCAGTAGTCTTGGACAGGGTGGCAATCAGCCCCAGCATTTT | CASSLGQGGNQPQHF
TRBJ1-6 | . | TRBV15 | 14 | . | TGTGCCACCAGCAGAGGACAGCCCAATTCACCCCTCCACTTT | CATSRGQPNSPLHF
TRBJ1-6 | . | TRBV9 | 12 | once | TGTGCCAGCGGGGGAACAGGGTCACCCCTCCACTTT | CASGGTGSPLHF
TRBJ2-7 | TRBD2 | TRBV5-5 | 15 | . | TGTGCCAGCAGCTTGACCGGGACTAGCTCTTACGAGCAGTACTTC | CASSLTGTSSYEQYF
TRBJ2-5 | . | TRBV10-2 | 13 | . | TGCGCCAGCAGTGGTCAAGAGGGTGAGACCCAGTACTTC | CASSGQEGETQYF
TRBJ1-5 | TRBD1 | TRBV28 | 14 | . | TGTGCCAGCAGTCCCGGACAGGGCAATCAGCCCCAGCATTTT | CASSPGQGNQPQHF
TRBJ2-1 | TRBD1 | TRBV6-1 | 16 | once | TGTGCCAGCAGTGAATATGGGACAGGGGCCTACAATGAGCAGTTCTTC | CASSEYGTGAYNEQFF
TRBJ2-7 | TRBD2 | TRBV29-1 | 14 | . | TGCAGCGTTGGGGTAGCGGGAGGGCCCGACGAGCAGTACTTC | CSVGVAGGPDEQYF
TRBJ1-6 | TRBD1 | TRBV4-1 | 15 | few | TGCGCCAGCAGCCAAGAGGGGCAGGGGGACGGATCCCTCCACTTT | CASSQEGQGDGSLHF
TRBJ2-1 | . | TRBV28 | 13 | . | TGTGCCAGCAGTTTAAGGGGTTCGGGTGAGCAGTTCTTC | CASSLRGSGEQFF
TRBJ1-2 | . | TRBV7-9 | 15 | . | TGTGCCAGCAGCTGGCGAGGACTGCCTACTAATGGCTACACCTTC | CASSWRGLPTNGYTF
TRBJ2-7 | TRBD1 | TRBV6-5 | 13 | . | TGTGCCAGCAGCCTAGGACAGGGGTCTCGGCAGTACTTC | CASSLGQGSRQYF